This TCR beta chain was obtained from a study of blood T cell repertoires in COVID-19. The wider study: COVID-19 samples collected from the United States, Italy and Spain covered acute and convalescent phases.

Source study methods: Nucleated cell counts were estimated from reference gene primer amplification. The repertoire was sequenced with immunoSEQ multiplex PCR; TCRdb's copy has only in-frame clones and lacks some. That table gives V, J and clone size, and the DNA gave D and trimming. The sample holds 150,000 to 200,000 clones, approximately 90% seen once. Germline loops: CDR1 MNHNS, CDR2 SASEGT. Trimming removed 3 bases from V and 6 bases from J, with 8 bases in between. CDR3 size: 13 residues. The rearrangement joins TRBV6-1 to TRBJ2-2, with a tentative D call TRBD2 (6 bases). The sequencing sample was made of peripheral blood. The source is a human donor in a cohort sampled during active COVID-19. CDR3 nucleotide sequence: TGTGCCAGCAGTGAGGGAGGCCCCGGGGAGCTGTTTTTT. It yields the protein CASSEGGPGELFF.